This is a list of T cell receptor beta chains from one sample in a study of glioma-infiltrating T cells. TCRdb reprocessed the multiplex PCR reads via MiXCR and lists one record per CDR3 protein. The sample shows around 100,000 distinct CDR3 sequences, 25% to 35% of them seen only once. The specimen sequenced was glioma tissue, nonneoplastic brain tissue, or PBMCs (not recorded which). The receptor set was obtained from a human donor with low-grade glioma or glioblastoma, undergoing nonglioma brain surgery, or in good health (not recorded which). CDR3s include the opening cysteine and the closing phenylalanine or tryptophan. Clone size is stated in some rows and not others, as once, few, many or a class when expanded.

size,J,V,CDR3
-,TRBJ1-2,TRBV4-3,CASSQALRGLRDGYTF
-,TRBJ2-5,TRBV7-2,CASSEGSLAGGPKETQNF
-,TRBJ1-5,TRBV7-2,CASSLSRDQPQHF
many,TRBJ1-1,TRBV6-1,CASSPGGGINTEAFF
many,TRBJ1-5,TRBV20-1,CSARDQNTNQPQHF
few,TRBJ2-7,TRBV7-9,CASSLYLGPDEQYF
many,TRBJ2-1,TRBV7-9,CASSSLAGGNFDEQFF
many,TRBJ1-1,TRBV6-2/TRBV6-3,CASSYSMWGRPEAFF
many,TRBJ1-1,TRBV7-8,CASSSGLSTEAFF
few,TRBJ1-2,TRBV19,CASTLDRGLGYGYTF
many,TRBJ2-7,TRBV18,CASSPSTLWDEQYF
many,TRBJ2-1,TRBV20-1,CSAARGLQDNEQFF
-,TRBJ1-6,TRBV12-3/TRBV12-4,CASSFATEASPFHF
many,TRBJ2-5,TRBV20-1,CSAREGLAGGRKTQYF
few,TRBJ2-1,TRBV11-2,CASSLGARQFF
many,TRBJ1-5,TRBV20-1,CSARMGSNQPQHF
-,TRBJ1-1,TRBV18,CAISPNVAAEAFF
many,TRBJ1-1,TRBV4-1,CASSQPTGERKTEAFF
many,TRBJ1-1,TRBV20-1,CSVRRGNTEAFF
many,TRBJ1-2,TRBV28,CASLHQAIGHGYTF
many,TRBJ1-5,TRBV19,CASRGDLWPNQPQHF
-,TRBJ2-4,TRBV5-1,CASSSAGPRGIQYF
-,TRBJ1-3,TRBV7-6,CASRPKVSGNTIYF
-,TRBJ1-1,TRBV19,CASSMSGGRTEAFF
many,TRBJ1-4,TRBV6-1,CASSYGRPPDEKLFF
many,TRBJ1-1,TRBV15,CATSRGYNTEAFF
-,TRBJ1-5,TRBV4-1,CASSQQQGRDQPQHF
few,TRBJ2-3,TRBV11-1,CASSTSPINTDTQYF
many,TRBJ2-3,TRBV29-1,CSAHPEGTDTQYF
many,TRBJ2-7,TRBV2,CASFPGTGVKQYF
many,TRBJ2-2,TRBV27,CASSSARITGELFF
many,TRBJ2-1,TRBV7-2,CASRGSGGALFF
many,TRBJ1-3,TRBV15,CAVSLFSGNTIYF